One and the same sample provided the 18 T cell receptor beta chains below, sequenced in a study of post-analysis software for immune sequencing data. The authors incorporated unique molecular identifiers into the TCR beta cDNA libraries. MiXCR was run by TCRdb on the PCR reads, yielding one entry per CDR3 protein. The repertoire holds over 700,000 distinct CDR3 sequences, about 32% seen once, with around 0.55% in the top ten. No antigen has been assigned to these receptors. Study-wide results and caveats: TRBV5-6, TRBV5-1 and TRBV20-1 were among about 5 TRBV segments more frequent in patients than controls.

The sample taken for sequencing was blood. The receptors originated from a girl under 18 with multiple sclerosis.

There are a few counts of this clonotype. The genes are TRBV28 and TRBJ2-1, with D possibly called TRBD1 or TRBD2 (5 bases each). V was pared by 5 bases and J by 7 bases, with 12 bases between. Germline V gives CDR1 MDHEN, CDR2 SYDVKM. This CDR3 contains 13 residues. The CDR3 DNA is TGTGCCAGCAGTAGGGGCCCGGGAAATGAGCAGTTCTTC. Its protein product is CASSRGPGNEQFF.

This clonotype was seen a single time. The J gene is TRBJ1-4, the V gene TRBV11-2, with D tentatively TRBD1 (5 bases). The length of the CDR3 is 15 residues. With 5 bases removed from V and 8 bases from J, the gap between germline ends came to 18 bases. CDR1 is SGHAT and CDR2 is FQNNGV in the germline V gene. The CDR3 sequence: CASSTGTTGREKLFF. As DNA, the CDR3 is TGTGCCAGCAGCACGGGAACTACGGGGCGGGAAAAACTGTTTTTT.

Notes on this clonotype: This sequence may be a read error, since a much larger clone differs from it by one base. No conserved phenylalanine or tryptophan ends this CDR3, so it is likely a read error. The rearrangement links TRBV20-1 to TRBJ2-7, with D unresolved. The end of the DNA aligns better with TRBJ2-5, so the J call may be wrong. CDR3 size: 10 residues. The germline CDR1 and CDR2 sequences are DFQATT and SNEGSKA (reference sequence). In DNA form, the CDR3 reads TGCAGTGCCACCACAGAGACCCAGTACTGC. Translated: CSATTETQYC.

The chain uses TRBV6-6 and TRBJ2-3; D is possibly TRBD1 (6 bases). The CDR3 is 15 amino acids. CDR1 and CDR2 from the germline V gene are MNHNY and SVGAGI (reference sequence). Trimming left V 0 bases short and J 2 bases short, with 9 bases between. DNA for the CDR3: TGTGCCAGCAGTTACTCGAACAGGGACACAGATACGCAGTATTTT. The encoded protein is CASSYSNRDTDTQYF.

The chain recombines TRBV6-5 with TRBJ2-7, with 10 bases lining up with TRBD1. Per germline, CDR1 MNHEY and CDR2 SVGAGI. The V and J ends lost 6 bases and 1 base, in that order; junction bases with no gene match: 6. The CDR3 has 15 amino acids. CDR3 in amino acids: CASRAGTGVSYEQYF. CDR3 coding DNA: TGTGCCAGCAGGGCCGGGACAGGGGTTTCCTACGAGCAGTACTTC.

The chain recombines TRBV20-1 with TRBJ2-1; TRBD2 might be the D (6 bases). The CDR3 runs 13 residues. Germline V gene sequence: CDR1 DFQATT, CDR2 SNEGSKA (reference sequence). Trimming left V 0 bases short and J 4 bases short, with 7 bases between. The CDR3 loop is CSARERGYNEQFF. The CDR3, as DNA: TGCAGTGCTAGAGAGCGGGGTTACAATGAGCAGTTCTTC.

In its sample, this clonotype was seen a few times. The rearrangement links TRBV7-8 to TRBJ1-2; D not resolved. V gave up 1 base and J gave up 8 bases, with 14 bases separating them. Germline lookup yields CDR1 SGHVS and CDR2 FQNEAQ. The CDR3 contains 14 residues. The CDR3 bases are TGTGCCAGCAGCTTAGTGGCTGTCACGGGCGGCTACACCTTC. Encoded protein: CASSLVAVTGGYTF.

This clonotype was detected only a few times. V and J are TRBV12-3 or TRBV12-4 and TRBJ1-2, with a possible D match to TRBD1 (5 bases). Trimming cost V 4 bases and J 2 bases, with 17 bases left between them. This CDR3 has 16 residues. The CDR3 coding sequence is TGTGCCAGCAGTTCTCTCGGGGGGTCAAGCAACTATGGCTACACCTTC. Its translation is CASSSLGGSSNYGYTF.

In this sample, this clonotype turned up a few times. The genes are TRBV10-3 and TRBJ1-5; possible D gene TRBD1, 6 bases. This CDR3 is built from 15 residues. V gave up 6 bases and J gave up 1 base, with 13 bases separating them. CDR1 is ENHRY, CDR2 SYGVKD, per germline. CDR3 sequence reads: CAIRGGLESNQPQHF. DNA for the CDR3: TGTGCCATCAGGGGGGGCCTCGAGAGCAATCAGCCCCAGCATTTT.

This clonotype was seen more than once but under ten times. V gene TRBV7-2 combines with J gene TRBJ2-6; D call uncertain. The CDR3 is 15 amino acids. CDR1 is SGHTA and CDR2 is FQGNSA in the germline V gene. V shed 4 bases and J shed 4 bases, with 11 bases lying between them. Here the CDR3 reads CASSSDWAGANVLTF. The CDR3, as DNA: TGTGCCAGCAGCTCAGACTGGGCCGGGGCCAACGTCCTGACTTTC.

This rearrangement joins TRBV5-1 to TRBJ2-5; D tentatively reads TRBD1 or TRBD2 (5 bases each). Deletions cut 4 bases from V and 1 base from J, with 17 bases between. This CDR3 contains 16 residues. The germline V gene encodes CDR1 SGHRS and CDR2 YFSETQ. CDR3 nucleotides: TGCGCCAGCAGCCTACAATGGGGGATGGGCCAAGAGACCCAGTACTTC. Amino acid sequence: CASSLQWGMGQETQYF.

The chain has TRBV3-1 and TRBJ2-1; no clear D gene. V lost 0 bases and J lost 5, with 29 bases in between. In germline, CDR1 is LGHDT, CDR2 YNNKEL (reference sequence). The CDR3 totals 21 residues. CDR3 coding DNA: TGTGCCAGCAGCCAAGAGCAGTGGGGTTGGTTGGGGAACGACCTTAACAATGAGCAGTTCTTC. Translated, it gives CASSQEQWGWLGNDLNNEQFF.

This clonotype appeared a few times. The V call is TRBV7-2, the J call TRBJ2-7; no reliable D call. CDR3 size: 17 residues. With 0 bases removed from V and 0 bases from J, the gap between germline ends came to 15 bases. The germline V gene has CDR1 SGHTA and CDR2 FQGNSA. CDR3 amino acids: CASSLAAMPPNSYEQYF. In DNA, the CDR3 is TGTGCCAGCAGCTTAGCGGCGATGCCCCCCAACTCCTACGAGCAGTACTTC.

The chain is built from TRBV24-1 and TRBJ2-1; 8 bases line up with TRBD2. The germline V gene has CDR1 KGHDR and CDR2 SFDVKD. This CDR3 is built from 14 residues. V lost 5 bases, J lost 6 bases, and 5 bases stayed unmatched. Written as DNA, the CDR3 is TGTGCCACCAGTGGGGTAGCGGGACCCAATGAGCAGTTCTTC. This translates into CATSGVAGPNEQFF.

This chain uses TRBV14 with TRBJ2-1, with unresolved D. Trimming took off 1 base at V and 6 bases at J, with 10 bases between the two ends. CDR1 and CDR2 from the germline V gene are SGHDN and FVKESK. The CDR3 is made up of 14 amino acids. CDR3 sequence (DNA): TGTGCCAGCAGCCAAGGGGCGCAAACCAATGAGCAGTTCTTC. It translates to CASSQGAQTNEQFF.

CDR3 sequence: CASSYEAGSSYNEQFF. CDR3 coding DNA: TGTGCCAGCAGTTACGAGGCAGGGAGCTCCTACAATGAGCAGTTCTTC. This sequence joins TRBV6-5 and TRBJ2-1; D may be TRBD1 or TRBD2 (5 bases each). The CDR3 loop spans 16 amino acids. CDR1 and CDR2 from the germline V gene are MNHEY and SVGAGI. Trimming pared 2 bases from V and 0 bases from J, leaving 11 bases between.

This clonotype showed up just a few times. V gene TRBV21-1 combines with J gene TRBJ2-1; the D call TRBD2 from the table was never checked on the DNA. TRBV21-1 is a listed pseudogene. The CDR3 consists of 16 residues. As DNA, the CDR3 is TGTGCCAGCAGCAGCAGAAGACTAGCGGGTAACAATGAGCAGTTCTTC. It encodes CASSSRRLAGNNEQFF.

In this sample, this clonotype turned up a few times. The chain uses TRBV6-6 and TRBJ2-7; TRBD2 might be the D (6 bases). From germline, CDR1 is MNHNY and CDR2 SVGAGI (reference sequence). The CDR3 extends over 15 amino acids. V shed 7 bases and J shed 0 bases, with 16 bases lying between them. The CDR3 DNA sequence: TGTGCCAGCAACAAACAGAGGGACTCCTCCTACGAGCAGTACTTC. It specifies CASNKQRDSSYEQYF.